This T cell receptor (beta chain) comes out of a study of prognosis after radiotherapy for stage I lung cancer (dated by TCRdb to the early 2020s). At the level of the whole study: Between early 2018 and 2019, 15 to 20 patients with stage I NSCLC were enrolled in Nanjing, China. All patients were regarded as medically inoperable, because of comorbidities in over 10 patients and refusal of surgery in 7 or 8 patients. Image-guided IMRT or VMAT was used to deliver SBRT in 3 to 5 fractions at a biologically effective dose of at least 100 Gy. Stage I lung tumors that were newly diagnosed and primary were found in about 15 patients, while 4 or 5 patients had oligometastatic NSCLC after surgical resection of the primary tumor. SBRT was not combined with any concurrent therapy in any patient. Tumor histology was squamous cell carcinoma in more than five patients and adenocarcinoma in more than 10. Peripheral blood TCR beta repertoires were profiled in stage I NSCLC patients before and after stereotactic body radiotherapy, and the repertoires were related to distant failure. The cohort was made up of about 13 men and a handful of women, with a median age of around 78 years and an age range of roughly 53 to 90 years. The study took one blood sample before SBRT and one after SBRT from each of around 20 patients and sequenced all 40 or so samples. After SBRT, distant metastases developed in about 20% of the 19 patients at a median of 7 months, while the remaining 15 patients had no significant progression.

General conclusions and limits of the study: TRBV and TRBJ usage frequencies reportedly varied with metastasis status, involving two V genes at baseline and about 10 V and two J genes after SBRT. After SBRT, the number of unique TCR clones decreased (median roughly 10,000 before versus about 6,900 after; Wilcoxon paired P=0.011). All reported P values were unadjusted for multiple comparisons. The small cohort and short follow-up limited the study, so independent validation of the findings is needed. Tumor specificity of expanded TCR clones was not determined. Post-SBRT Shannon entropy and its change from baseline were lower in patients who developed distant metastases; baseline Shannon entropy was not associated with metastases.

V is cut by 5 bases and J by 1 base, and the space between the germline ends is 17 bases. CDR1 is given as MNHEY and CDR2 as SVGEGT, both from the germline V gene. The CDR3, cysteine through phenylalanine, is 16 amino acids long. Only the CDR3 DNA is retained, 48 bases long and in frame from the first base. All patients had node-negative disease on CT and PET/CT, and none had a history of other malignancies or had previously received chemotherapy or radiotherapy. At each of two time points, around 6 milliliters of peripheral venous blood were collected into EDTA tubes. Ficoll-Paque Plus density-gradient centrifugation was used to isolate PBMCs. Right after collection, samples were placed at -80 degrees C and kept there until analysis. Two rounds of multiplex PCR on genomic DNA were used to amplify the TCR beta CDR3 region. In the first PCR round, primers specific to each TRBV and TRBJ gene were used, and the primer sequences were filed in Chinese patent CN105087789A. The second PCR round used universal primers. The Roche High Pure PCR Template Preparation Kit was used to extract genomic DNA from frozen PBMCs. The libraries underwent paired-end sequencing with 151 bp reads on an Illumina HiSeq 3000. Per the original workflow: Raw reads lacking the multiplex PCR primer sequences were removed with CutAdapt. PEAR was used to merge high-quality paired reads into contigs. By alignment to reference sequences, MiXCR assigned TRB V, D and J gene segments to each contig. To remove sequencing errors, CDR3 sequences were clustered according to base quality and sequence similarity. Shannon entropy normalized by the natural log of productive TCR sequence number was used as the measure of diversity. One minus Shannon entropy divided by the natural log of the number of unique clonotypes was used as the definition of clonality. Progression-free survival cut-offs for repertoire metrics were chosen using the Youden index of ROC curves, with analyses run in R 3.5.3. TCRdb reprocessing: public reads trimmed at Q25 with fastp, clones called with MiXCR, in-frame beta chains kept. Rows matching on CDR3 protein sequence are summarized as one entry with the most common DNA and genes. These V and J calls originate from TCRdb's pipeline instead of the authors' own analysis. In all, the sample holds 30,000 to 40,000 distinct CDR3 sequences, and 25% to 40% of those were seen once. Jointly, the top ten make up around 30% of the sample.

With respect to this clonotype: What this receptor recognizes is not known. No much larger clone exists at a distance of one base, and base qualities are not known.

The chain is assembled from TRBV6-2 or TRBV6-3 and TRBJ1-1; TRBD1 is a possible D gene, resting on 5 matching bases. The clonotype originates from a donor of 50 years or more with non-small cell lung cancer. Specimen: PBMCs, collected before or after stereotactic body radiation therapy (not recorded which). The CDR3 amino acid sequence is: CASSEGRRGPNTEAFF. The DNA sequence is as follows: TGTGCCAGCAGTGAAGGAAGACGGGGCCCGAACACTGAAGCTTTCTTT.